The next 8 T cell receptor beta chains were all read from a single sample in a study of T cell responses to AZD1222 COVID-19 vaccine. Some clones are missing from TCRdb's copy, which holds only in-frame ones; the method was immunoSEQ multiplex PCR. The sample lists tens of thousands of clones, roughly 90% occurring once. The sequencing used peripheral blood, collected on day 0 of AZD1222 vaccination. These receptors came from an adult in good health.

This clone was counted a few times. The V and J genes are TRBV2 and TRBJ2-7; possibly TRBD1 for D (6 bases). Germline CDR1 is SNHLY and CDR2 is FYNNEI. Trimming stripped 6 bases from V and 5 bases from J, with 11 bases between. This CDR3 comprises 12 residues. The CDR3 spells CASRTTGNEQYF. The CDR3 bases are TGTGCCAGCAGGACTACAGGGAACGAGCAGTACTTC.

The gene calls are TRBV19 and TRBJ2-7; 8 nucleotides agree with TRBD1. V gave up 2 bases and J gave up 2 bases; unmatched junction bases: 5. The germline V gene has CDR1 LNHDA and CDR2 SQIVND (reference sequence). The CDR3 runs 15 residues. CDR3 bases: TGTGCCAGTAGTATACAAGGGACAGGTGCCTACGAGCAGTACTTC. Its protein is CASSIQGTGAYEQYF.

The CDR3 protein is CASSEGGFYGYTF. DNA of the CDR3: TGTGCCAGCAGTGAAGGGGGGTTCTATGGCTACACCTTC. The chain recombines TRBV28 with TRBJ1-2; D is perhaps TRBD1 (6 bases). Germline V gives CDR1 MDHEN, CDR2 SYDVKM. With 5 bases removed from V and 4 bases from J, the gap between germline ends came to 11 bases. CDR3 length: 13 residues.

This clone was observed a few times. CDR3: CASSVRQGPSGTDTQYF. The CDR3, as DNA: TGTGCCAGCAGTGTGAGACAGGGCCCCTCGGGCACAGATACGCAGTATTTT. The V gene is TRBV25-1, the J gene TRBJ2-3; 7 bases agree with TRBD1. V lost 4 bases, J lost 1 base, and 11 bases stayed unmatched. The CDR3 contains 17 residues. Germline lookup yields CDR1 MGHDK and CDR2 SYGVNS.

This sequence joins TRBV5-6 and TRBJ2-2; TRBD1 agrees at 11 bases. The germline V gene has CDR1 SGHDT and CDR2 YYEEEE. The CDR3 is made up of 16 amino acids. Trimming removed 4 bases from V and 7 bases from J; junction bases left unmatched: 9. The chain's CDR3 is CASSPGTGGGHGELFF. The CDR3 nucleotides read TGTGCCAGCAGCCCAGGGACAGGGGGTGGTCACGGGGAGCTGTTTTTT.

The CDR3: CASSLGVISGLFF. The CDR3 bases are TGTGCCAGCAGCTTAGGGGTTATCAGCGGGCTGTTTTTT. The gene calls are TRBV7-2 and TRBJ2-2, with D possibly TRBD2 on 5 matching bases. The germline V gene has CDR1 SGHTA and CDR2 FQGNSA. With 1 base removed from V and 13 bases from J, the gap between germline ends came to 13 bases. CDR3 length: 13 residues.

The CDR3 sequence: CASSPGQTGQPQHF. In DNA form, the CDR3 reads TGTGCCAGCTCACCAGGACAGACGGGTCAGCCCCAGCATTTT. V and J are TRBV18 and TRBJ1-5, with a tentative D call TRBD1 (6 bases). This CDR3 has 14 amino acids. Trimming shortened V by 2 bases and J by 6 bases, and 11 bases separated the two germline ends. CDR1 is KGHSH and CDR2 is LQKENI in the germline V gene.

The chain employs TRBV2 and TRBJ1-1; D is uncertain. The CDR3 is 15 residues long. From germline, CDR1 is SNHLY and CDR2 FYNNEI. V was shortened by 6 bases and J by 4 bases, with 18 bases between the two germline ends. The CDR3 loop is CASRAQPTEGTEAFF. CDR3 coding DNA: TGTGCCAGCAGGGCACAGCCTACCGAGGGCACTGAAGCTTTCTTT.